Listed below are T cell receptor beta chains from one sample, sequenced in a study of CD8+ T cells in alopecia areata. Clones were sequenced by immunoSEQ multiplex PCR, and TCRdb holds only the in-frame ones, with some missing. The table lists about 91,000 clones, roughly 47% of them singletons. The sample taken for sequencing was CD4+ T cells sorted from blood. The receptors were gathered from a human donor with alopecia areata. Both conserved end residues are part of each CDR3. Fields, in order: J gene, clone size, D gene, V gene, CDR3 protein, CDR3 DNA. A D gene is named only where the DNA matches it firmly. Size tells how often a clone was seen (once, few, many) or the class of an expanded clone, and some rows leave it out.

>TRBJ2-7|NA|TRBD1|TRBV7-2
CASSETGDEQYF
TGTGCCAGCAGCGAGACAGGGGACGAGCAGTACTTC
>TRBJ2-7|few|NA|TRBV28
CASKGRAYEQYF
TGTGCCAGCAAGGGCAGGGCGTACGAGCAGTACTTC
>TRBJ2-3|few|TRBD1|TRBV10-3
CAIRADRAATDTQYF
TGTGCCATCAGAGCTGACAGGGCGGCGACAGATACGCAGTATTTT
>TRBJ2-7|NA|NA|TRBV5-1
CASSLGGGGTGYEQYF
TGCGCCAGCAGCTTGGGAGGCGGGGGCACCGGTTACGAGCAGTACTTC
>TRBJ2-3|once|TRBD1|TRBV29-1
CSVVTGGDTQYF
TGCAGCGTCGTGACAGGGGGGGATACGCAGTATTTT
>TRBJ1-5|NA|NA|TRBV29-1
CSVGDGDQPQHF
TGCAGCGTAGGGGACGGCGATCAGCCCCAGCATTTT
>TRBJ2-5|few|NA|TRBV28
CASRRREETQYF
TGTGCCAGCAGGCGTAGGGAAGAGACCCAGTACTTC
>TRBJ2-3|NA|NA|TRBV28
CASGRNTDTQYF
TGTGCCAGCGGCCGGAACACAGATACGCAGTATTTT
>TRBJ1-4|NA|NA|TRBV29-1
CSVDEQSGEKLFF
TGCAGCGTGGACGAACAAAGTGGGGAAAAACTGTTTTTT
>TRBJ2-5|few|NA|TRBV29-1
CSVEILGLPETQYF
TGCAGCGTTGAAATACTCGGCCTCCCAGAGACCCAGTACTTC
>TRBJ2-1|NA|TRBD2|TRBV29-1
CSSGTSTYNEQFF
TGCAGTTCCGGGACTAGCACCTACAATGAGCAGTTCTTC
>TRBJ2-2|NA|NA|TRBV2
CASNRDLGSGELFF
TGTGCCAGCAACCGCGATTTGGGTTCCGGGGAGCTGTTTTTT
>TRBJ2-1|NA|TRBD1|TRBV29-1
CSWGDRGGLDEQFF
TGCAGCTGGGGTGACAGGGGGGGATTGGATGAGCAGTTCTTC
>TRBJ2-7|NA|NA|TRBV5-1
CASSEGGSGYEQYF
TGCGCCAGCAGCGAGGGAGGTAGCGGCTACGAGCAGTACTTC
>TRBJ1-2|NA|TRBD1|TRBV18
CASSPGTGPRGDGYTF
TGTGCCAGCTCACCTGGGACAGGGCCCCGGGGAGATGGCTACACCTTC
>TRBJ2-5|NA|NA|TRBV25-1
CASSTQVQETQYF
TGTGCCAGCAGTACGCAGGTCCAAGAGACCCAGTACTTC
>TRBJ2-3|NA|TRBD2|TRBV10-1
CASVLAGQTDTQYF
TGCGCCAGCGTTTTAGCGGGGCAAACAGATACGCAGTATTTT
>TRBJ2-3|few|NA|TRBV5-1
CASSLNGGAEDTQYF
TGCGCCAGCAGCTTGAATGGGGGGGCTGAAGATACGCAGTATTTT
>TRBJ1-2|once|NA|TRBV30
CAWSSGNGYTF
TGTGCCTGGAGTTCGGGGAATGGCTACACCTTC
>TRBJ2-6|NA|NA|TRBV30
CAWSRAGIGANVLTF
TGTGCCTGGAGTAGGGCGGGTATTGGGGCCAACGTCCTGACTTTC
>TRBJ2-1|NA|NA|TRBV29-1
CSVEDPAGSYNEQFF
TGCAGCGTTGAAGATCCTGCGGGCTCCTACAATGAGCAGTTCTTC
>TRBJ1-4|NA|TRBD1|TRBV30
CAWSGDSSNEKLFF
TGTGCCTGGAGTGGGGACAGCTCGAATGAAAAACTGTTTTTT
>TRBJ2-5|NA|NA|TRBV5-1
CASSLGTQETQYF
TGCGCCAGCAGCTTGGGGACACAAGAGACCCAGTACTTC
>TRBJ2-5|few|NA|TRBV2
CASSPERGGRQTQYF
TGTGCCAGCAGCCCCGAGAGGGGGGGGCGACAGACCCAGTACTTC
>TRBJ2-1|NA|NA|TRBV20-1
CSPKGGFQQFF
TGCAGTCCCAAAGGGGGGTTTCAACAGTTCTTC
>TRBJ2-3|NA|TRBD2|TRBV7-3
CASSLGAQREQYF
TGTGCCAGCAGCTTAGGGGCCCAGCGGGAGCAGTATTTT
>TRBJ2-1|NA|TRBD2|TRBV5-6
CASSLGLADYNEQFF
TGTGCCAGCAGCCTGGGACTAGCGGACTACAATGAGCAGTTCTTC
>TRBJ1-4|once|NA|TRBV30
CASETGRKLFF
TGTGCCTCCGAAACAGGGAGGAAACTGTTTTTT
>TRBJ2-1|few|TRBD2|TRBV29-1
CSAREGPSEQFF
TGCAGCGCACGGGAGGGCCCCAGCGAGCAGTTCTTC
>TRBJ2-3|NA|TRBD1|TRBV29-1
CSVDRGTDTQYF
TGCAGCGTCGACAGGGGGACAGATACGCAGTATTTT
>TRBJ2-3|NA|TRBD1|TRBV7-9
CASSPWGQKTYF
TGTGCCAGCAGCCCGTGGGGACAGAAAACGTATTTT
>TRBJ1-2|NA|TRBD1|TRBV9
CASNPGQGASGYTF
TGTGCCAGCAACCCGGGACAGGGGGCCAGTGGCTACACCTTC
>TRBJ2-7|NA|NA|TRBV29-1
CSVEPGSSYEQYF
TGCAGCGTTGAACCCGGCAGCTCCTACGAGCAGTACTTC
>TRBJ2-5|NA|NA|TRBV29-1
CSARGPQETQYF
TGCAGCGCCAGGGGCCCCCAAGAGACCCAGTACTTC
>TRBJ2-7|NA|NA|TRBV12-5
CASGPNRFPYEQYF
TGTGCTAGTGGTCCTAACAGGTTCCCCTACGAGCAGTACTTC
>TRBJ1-2|few|NA|TRBV5-1
CASSLTLDIGGYTF
TGCGCCAGCAGCTTGACCCTGGACATCGGAGGCTACACCTTC
>TRBJ2-3|few|NA|TRBV29-1
CSVDGDSTDTQYF
TGCAGCGTTGACGGCGATAGCACAGATACGCAGTATTTT
>TRBJ2-3|few|TRBD2|TRBV5-1
CASSPRGTSGGTDTQYF
TGCGCCAGCAGCCCACGCGGGACTAGCGGGGGGACGGATACGCAGTATTTT
>TRBJ2-7|NA|NA|TRBV30
CAWNRQGNYEQYF
TGTGCCTGGAACCGTCAGGGGAACTACGAGCAGTACTTC
>TRBJ2-3|NA|NA|TRBV29-1
CSVDGQNGMTDTQYF
TGCAGCGTTGATGGACAGAATGGTATGACAGATACGCAGTATTTT